This T cell receptor (beta chain) was sequenced during a study of blood T cell repertoires in COVID-19. As for the study in general: The analysed material was cDNA or gDNA that came from T cells, B-cell-depleted T cells, or PBMCs.

The V end was cut by 8 bases, the J end by 6 bases, with 9 bases between. The CDR3 length is 11 residues. Germline V lookup: CDR1 MDHEN, CDR2 SYDVKM. Under the authors' procedure: The assay estimated nucleated cells by amplifying reference gene primers. Data came from immunoSEQ multiplex PCR; TCRdb stores just in-frame clones and leaves some out. That table furnishes V, J and clone size, whereas the DNA furnished D and trimming. This table has 130,000 to 150,000 clones, about 88% appearing once. The V call is TRBV28, the J call TRBJ2-3; D is unresolved. Material for sequencing was peripheral blood. This receptor was identified in a human donor with acute or convalescent COVID-19. The donor label of this sample is uncertain. The CDR3 sequence: CASARRDTQYF. CDR3 sequence (DNA): TGTGCCAGCGCCCGGCGGGATACGCAGTATTTT.